These T cell receptor beta chains were read from a single sample in a study of regulatory T cells. Data came from immunoSEQ multiplex PCR; TCRdb stores just in-frame clones and leaves some out. The sample consists of approximately 37,000 clones, approximately 90% of them appearing once. The sequenced material came from conventional CD4+ T cells sorted from blood. Receptor source: a person under 35 with CD3G deficiency. Both conserved end residues are part of each CDR3. The order of the fields is D gene, V gene, clone size, J gene, CDR3 protein, CDR3 DNA. The D gene is left open where the match is weak. The size entry is marked missing in some rows and otherwise reads once, few, many or a size class.

TRBD2,TRBV7-9,-,TRBJ2-7,CASSPGLAVGEQYF,TGTGCCAGCAGTCCGGGACTAGCAGTGGGCGAGCAGTACTTC
-,TRBV10-3,-,TRBJ2-4,CAISDGRAKNIQYF,TGTGCCATCAGTGATGGTCGAGCCAAAAACATTCAGTACTTC
-,TRBV6-6,-,TRBJ2-2,CASRGARTGELFF,TGTGCCAGCAGAGGAGCGCGTACCGGGGAGCTGTTTTTT
TRBD2,TRBV28,once,TRBJ2-1,CASSLGTSGSHEQFF,TGTGCCAGCAGTTTGGGGACTAGCGGGAGTCATGAGCAGTTCTTC
-,TRBV6-1,-,TRBJ1-2,CASRLIRGDGYTF,TGTGCCAGCAGACTTATTAGAGGGGATGGCTACACCTTC
-,TRBV28,once,TRBJ1-5,CASSQHFGPQPQHF,TGTGCCAGCAGCCAGCATTTCGGACCCCAGCCCCAGCATTTT
TRBD2,TRBV5-1,-,TRBJ2-3,CASSLEVGGLGTDTQYF,TGCGCCAGCAGCTTGGAGGTGGGAGGGCTCGGCACAGATACGCAGTATTTT
-,TRBV6-1,-,TRBJ2-7,CASSEVLGEQYF,TGTGCCAGCAGTGAAGTATTGGGCGAGCAGTACTTC
TRBD1,TRBV19,-,TRBJ2-2,CASSDRGDTGELFF,TGTGCCAGTAGTGACAGGGGAGACACCGGGGAGCTGTTTTTT
TRBD1,TRBV18,-,TRBJ2-7,CASSPDRGQEQYF,TGTGCCAGCTCACCCGACAGGGGGCAAGAGCAGTACTTC
-,TRBV5-1,-,TRBJ2-3,CASSFGRTDTQYF,TGCGCCAGCAGCTTCGGTCGGACAGATACGCAGTATTTT
-,TRBV5-1,-,TRBJ2-7,CASGPGEGIYEQYF,TGCGCCAGCGGCCCAGGGGAGGGGATCTACGAGCAGTACTTC
-,TRBV28,-,TRBJ2-7,CASSLGPLYEQYF,TGTGCCAGCAGTTTGGGACCTCTCTACGAGCAGTACTTC
-,TRBV6-6,-,TRBJ2-5,CASGAQETQYF,TGTGCCAGCGGGGCTCAAGAGACCCAGTACTTC
-,TRBV20-1,-,TRBJ2-7,CSAIVGHEQYF,TGCAGTGCCATCGTCGGGCACGAGCAGTACTTC
-,TRBV28,few,TRBJ2-7,CASSLSGLGYEQYF,TGTGCCAGCAGTTTATCTGGGTTAGGGTACGAGCAGTACTTC
-,TRBV11-3,-,TRBJ1-1,CASSLEDRNTEAFF,TGTGCCAGCAGCTTAGAGGACAGGAACACTGAAGCTTTCTTT
-,TRBV28,-,TRBJ1-2,CASSPRFGIAGYAANYGYTF,TGTGCCAGCAGCCCCAGGTTCGGCATCGCAGGGTACGCGGCTAACTATGGCTACACCTTC
-,TRBV6-6,-,TRBJ1-1,CASRGPATEAFF,TGTGCCAGCCGAGGCCCGGCCACTGAAGCTTTCTTT